This TCR beta chain was recovered during a study of blood T cell repertoires in COVID-19. Study at large: The United States, Italy and Spain provided the acute and convalescent COVID-19 samples. Nucleic acid was either cDNA or gDNA, and it came from T cells, B-cell-depleted T cells, or PBMCs.

Germline assignment: CDR1 SGHTA and CDR2 FQGTGA. V trimming: 3 bases; J trimming: 8 bases; junction bases outside the gene matches: 5. This CDR3 is built from 13 residues. In the study's own analysis: Estimation of nucleated cell counts was performed using reference gene primer amplification. Only in-frame clones appear in the TCRdb table, and some are missing; sequencing was by immunoSEQ multiplex PCR. V, J and clone size reflect that table, while D and trimming were determined from the DNA. The sample consists of about 120,000 clones, 78% of them appearing once. This clone has a handful of counts. The sample consisted of peripheral blood. This rearrangement joins TRBV7-3 to TRBJ1-2; 8 positions match TRBD1. This sequence was found in a man aged 65 to 79 with acute or convalescent COVID-19. CDR3 bases: TGTGCCAGCAGCTTGCAACAGGGGGTCGGCTACACCTTC. This translates into CASSLQQGVGYTF.